This T cell receptor (beta chain) was recorded in a study of sequential checkpoint blockade in melanoma. The sample's treatment: randomized to nivolumab then ipilimumab (arm A) or the reverse (arm B). Clones were sequenced by immunoSEQ multiplex PCR, and TCRdb holds only the in-frame ones, with some missing. The repertoire holds 6,500 or so clones, 20% to 30% seen once, with approximately 9.4% in the top ten. The CDR3 sequence is 14 residues long. CDR1 and CDR2 (germline): MNHGY, SAAAGT. V shed 6 bases, J shed 4 bases, and the junction held 5 bases outside the gene matches. Sequenced here: tumor tissue (inferred from file names), sampled from a patient given nivolumab and ipilimumab in sequence. This clonotype was sampled from a human donor with melanoma. The J gene is TRBJ1-5, the V gene TRBV6-8; 8 bases fit TRBD1. The CDR3 spells CASRPHRGNQPQHF. The CDR3 region has the DNA TGTGCCAGCAGACCACACAGGGGGAATCAGCCCCAGCATTTT.